Listed below are T cell receptor beta chains from one sample, sequenced in a study of chemoradiotherapy in HPV16-positive cancers. Sequencing used immunoSEQ multiplex PCR; TCRdb keeps in-frame clones, though not all of them. The sample yields approximately 12,000 clones, roughly 90% seen once. The sequencing used blood, collected from a patient who underwent chemoradiotherapy. These receptors all come from a human donor with HPV-associated anogenital cancer. Both conserved end residues are part of each CDR3. The D gene is left open where the match is weak. The size entry is marked missing in some rows and otherwise reads once, few, many or a size class.

CDR3 length	V gene	clone size	D gene	J gene	CDR3 DNA	CDR3 protein
14	TRBV29-1	-	TRBD1	TRBJ1-1	TGCAGCGTTGAAGCGGGACAGGGGGAAATTGAAGCTTTCTTT	CSVEAGQGEIEAFF
15	TRBV15	-	-	TRBJ1-5	TGTGCCACCACCGTCGCTAGGGCTAGCAATCAGCCCCAGCATTTT	CATTVARASNQPQHF
15	TRBV27	-	TRBD1	TRBJ1-4	TGTGCCAGCAGTTATTCAGGGGGGGGTGATGAAAAACTGTTTTTT	CASSYSGGGDEKLFF
15	TRBV5-1	-	TRBD1	TRBJ1-1	TGCGCCAGCAGCTTCTTCCGGGACAGGGGAACTGAAGCTTTCTTT	CASSFFRDRGTEAFF
14	TRBV27	-	TRBD1	TRBJ1-2	TGTGCCAGCGGATCCTGGACAGGGGTGAATGGCTACACCTTC	CASGSWTGVNGYTF
14	TRBV6-1	-	-	TRBJ2-1	TGTGCCAGCAGTGAAATCAACAGCTACAATGAGCAGTTCTTC	CASSEINSYNEQFF
15	TRBV27	-	-	TRBJ1-1	TGTGCCAGCAGTTTAAAGCGCAGGCCGGGGACTGAAGCTTTCTTT	CASSLKRRPGTEAFF
15	TRBV19	-	TRBD1	TRBJ2-7	TGTGCCAGTAGTATGGGGGGGACAGGGGCCTACGAGCAGTACTTC	CASSMGGTGAYEQYF
15	TRBV5-6	-	-	TRBJ1-2	TGTGCCAGCAGCTTGGAGGGCCCGGGGATATATGGCTACACCTTC	CASSLEGPGIYGYTF
14	TRBV9	-	-	TRBJ2-7	TGTGCCAGCAGCCTCGCTACCGGCCTCTACGAGCAGTACTTC	CASSLATGLYEQYF
15	TRBV25-1	-	TRBD2	TRBJ2-7	TGTGCCAGCAGTGTGACTAGCGGGGGCTCCTACGAGCAGTACTTC	CASSVTSGGSYEQYF
14	TRBV7-2	-	-	TRBJ1-1	TGTGCCAGCAGCTTGGATCCTCCCGGCACTGAAGCTTTCTTT	CASSLDPPGTEAFF
17	TRBV7-6	few	-	TRBJ2-7	TGTGCCAGCAGCTTATCGGCCAGGGTACTCCCGGGGGTCGAGCAGTACTTC	CASSLSARVLPGVEQYF
12	TRBV18	-	-	TRBJ1-2	TGTGCCAGCTCACCATCAGGGGATGGCTACACCTTC	CASSPSGDGYTF
17	TRBV5-1	few	TRBD2	TRBJ2-1	TGCGCCAGCAGCTTCATGGGAATGCGGGGGGTATACAATGAGCAGTTCTTC	CASSFMGMRGVYNEQFF
14	TRBV5-1	-	-	TRBJ2-1	TGCGCCAGCAGCTTGTTGATGACCGGGGGTGAGCAGTTCTTC	CASSLLMTGGEQFF
14	TRBV4-2	-	-	TRBJ1-1	TGTGCCAGCAGCCAACCTTCGTGGGACTCTGAAGCTTTCTTT	CASSQPSWDSEAFF
17	TRBV6-7	-	TRBD1	TRBJ1-2	TGTGTGGGGGCGGGCGGCGGGGGACAGGGGGCCAACTATGGCTACACCTTC	CVGAGGGGQGANYGYTF
16	TRBV19	-	TRBD1	TRBJ2-1	TGTGCCACTAAGGCCCCTGACAGGGGGCTGAACAATGAGCAGTTCTTC	CATKAPDRGLNNEQFF
16	TRBV11-2	-	TRBD2	TRBJ2-5	TGTGCCAGCAGTACCTGGCGGGGGGGCCTTAGGGAGACCCAGTACTTC	CASSTWRGGLRETQYF
14	TRBV5-1	-	TRBD2	TRBJ2-1	TGCGCCAGCAGGGGTAGCGGGGGGGCTTTTGAGCAGTTCTTC	CASRGSGGAFEQFF
17	TRBV13	-	TRBD2	TRBJ2-7	TGTGCCAGCAGCTCCGACAGGACTAGCGGGGACTCCTACGAGCAGTACTTC	CASSSDRTSGDSYEQYF